This T cell receptor (beta chain) was profiled in a study of radiotherapy plus CTLA-4 blockade in lung cancer (dated by TCRdb to 2017 to 2018). Some background on the complete study: Objective responses occurred in roughly a sixth of enrolled patients, and just over 30% achieved disease control.

A note on this clone: This receptor's antigen is unknown. Per-base quality was not reported, and no clone a single base away is much larger than it.

The CDR3 runs 15 residues from the cysteine to the phenylalanine. Just CDR3 DNA is preserved here, 45 bases in frame from base 1. Germline trimming amounts to 2 bases on V and 2 bases on J, with 6 as the count of junction bases outside the gene matches. The germline V gene supplies CDR1 SGDLS and CDR2 YYNGEE. The library was obtained by the immunoSEQ multiplex PCR assay. TCRdb re-hosts the immuneACCESS table, in-frame sequences only. Its copies lack some clones; in the studies checked, an unresolved V gene accounts for under half of them, and the cause for the rest is not known. The sample has approximately 97,000 clones on record, about 83% of them singletons. The top ten hold 0.65% to 0.9% of the sample. Focal radiation therapy combined with CTLA-4 blockade (ipilimumab) was tested in patients with chemo-refractory metastatic non-small-cell lung cancer. Overall results and qualifications from the work: After treatment with radiotherapy and ipilimumab, TCR clones that came from tumors expanded in the peripheral blood. The strongest predictors of response, as reported, were early dynamic changes in blood T cell clones along with a rise in serum interferon-beta after radiation.

The chain employs TRBV9 and TRBJ2-7; 8 central bases correspond to TRBD2. The sample in question was peripheral blood, obtained from a patient treated with radiotherapy plus ipilimumab. The sequence derives from a human donor with non-small cell lung cancer who had stable disease on radiotherapy plus ipilimumab. The CDR3 here reads CASSVPPGGPYEQYF. The DNA reads as follows: TGTGCCAGCAGCGTCCCACCGGGGGGGCCCTACGAGCAGTACTTC.